The 15 T cell receptor beta chains in this list originate from one sample, sequenced in a study of blood T cell repertoires in COVID-19. Profiled with immunoSEQ multiplex PCR; TCRdb holds only in-frame clones, not every one. The sample shows more than 110,000 clones, roughly 78% of them seen only once. Sequencing was performed on PBMCs or T cells enriched from blood (not recorded which). The receptors were sampled from a woman between 50 and 59 years old who had recovered from COVID-19.

This rearrangement joins TRBV28 to TRBJ1-4; tentatively, D is TRBD1 (5 bases). The V gene lost 10 bases and the J gene lost 0 bases, with 15 bases spanning the gap. The CDR3 length is 15 residues. Germline V CDR1 and CDR2: MDHEN, SYDVKM. DNA for the CDR3: TGTGCCACCACTGACAGTCGAACAACTAATGAAAAACTGTTTTTT. Translating gives CATTDSRTTNEKLFF.

J is TRBJ2-5 and V is TRBV11-2, with D perhaps TRBD1 (6 bases). CDR3 length: 17 amino acids. Trimming pared 0 bases from V and 5 bases from J, leaving 19 bases between. Looked up from germline, CDR1 is SGHAT and CDR2 is FQNNGV. CDR3 residues: CASSLDRVQGKSETQYF. In nucleotides, the CDR3 is TGTGCCAGCAGCTTAGATCGGGTGCAGGGGAAGTCGGAGACCCAGTACTTC.

The chain employs TRBV18 and TRBJ1-2; D is possibly TRBD1 (6 bases). Germline V gives CDR1 KGHSH, CDR2 LQKENI. Trimming shortened V by 3 bases and J by 8 bases, and 16 bases separated the two germline ends. The CDR3 is 14 amino acids. CDR3 sequence (DNA): TGTGCCAGCTCACCGGACAGCTCCCAATCGGGCTACACCTTC. Translation: CASSPDSSQSGYTF.

V gene TRBV10-3 combines with J gene TRBJ1-2; maybe TRBD1 (6 bases). Germline-derived CDR1 and CDR2 are ENHRY and SYGVKD. The CDR3 is 21 amino acids. The germline V and J ends were trimmed by 0 bases and 7 bases, with 33 bases remaining between them. The CDR3 loop is CAISESSSVWTSGTISGGYTF. DNA of the CDR3: TGTGCCATCAGTGAGTCGTCTTCAGTTTGGACATCCGGGACAATAAGTGGTGGCTACACCTTC.

This chain uses TRBV28 with TRBJ2-7; 7 bases are shared with TRBD1. V was pared by 4 bases and J by 6 bases, with 15 bases of the junction left unmatched. The CDR3 runs 16 residues. CDR1 is MDHEN and CDR2 is SYDVKM in the germline V gene. CDR3 sequence: CASSSLDRAPRGEQYV. The CDR3 DNA sequence: TGTGCCAGCAGTTCACTCGACAGGGCCCCGCGCGGCGAGCAGTACGTC.

This clone was counted a single time. The rearrangement links TRBV19 to TRBJ2-5; D is unresolved. The CDR3 extends over 16 amino acids. Germline CDR1 reads LNHDA; CDR2 reads SQIVND (reference sequence). Deletions cut 0 bases from V and 2 bases from J, with 13 bases between. CDR3 bases: TGTGCCAGTAGTATAGATCTTCCCGGAGAACAAGAGACCCAGTACTTC. This translates into CASSIDLPGEQETQYF.

The chain employs TRBV28 and TRBJ2-1; the match to TRBD2 covers 10 bases. J was trimmed by 8 bases and V by 6 bases; bases with no gene match: 10. Germline V CDR1 and CDR2: MDHEN, SYDVKM. The CDR3 runs to 15 residues. CDR3 coding DNA: TGTGCCAGCAGCCGGCCTCTAGCGGGGGTCGATGAGCAGTTCTTC. It specifies CASSRPLAGVDEQFF.

This chain links TRBV27 with TRBJ1-6; a possible D gene is TRBD1 (6 bases). Trimming cost V 6 bases and J 5 bases, with 11 bases left between them. CDR1 MNHEY and CDR2 SMNVEV come from the germline V gene (reference sequence). The CDR3 is made up of 14 amino acids. Here the CDR3 reads CASSRGLHNSPLHF. The CDR3, as DNA: TGTGCCAGCAGCAGGGGCCTTCATAATTCACCCCTCCACTTT.

The J gene is TRBJ2-1, the V gene TRBV6-1; D is possibly TRBD1 (5 bases). The CDR3 spans 16 residues. From germline, CDR1 is MNHNS and CDR2 SASEGT. With 4 bases removed from V and 0 bases from J, the gap between germline ends came to 13 bases. CDR3 in amino acids: CASSVLTGSSYNEQFF. The CDR3 DNA sequence: TGTGCCAGCAGTGTCCTTACAGGTAGCTCCTACAATGAGCAGTTCTTC.

The V call is TRBV5-1, the J call TRBJ1-3; the D gene is possibly TRBD1 (6 bases). The germline V gene encodes CDR1 SGHRS and CDR2 YFSETQ. This CDR3 contains 16 residues. V was trimmed by 2 bases and J by 2 bases, leaving 14 bases between them. CDR3 sequence reads: CASSLAGVYPGNTIYF. CDR3 in DNA: TGCGCCAGCAGCTTAGCAGGGGTTTATCCTGGAAACACCATATATTTT.

The chain carries TRBV6-5 and TRBJ2-7; 7 bases map to TRBD1. CDR3 length: 15 residues. V lost 6 bases and J lost 0; bases outside the gene matches: 8. Germline V lookup: CDR1 MNHEY, CDR2 SVGAGI. CDR3 region: CASSSPGQTSYEQYF. CDR3 DNA: TGTGCCAGCAGCTCACCGGGACAGACCTCCTACGAGCAGTACTTC.

This clone showed up just once. The rearrangement joins TRBV5-4 to TRBJ2-1; 7 bases agree with TRBD1. This CDR3 spans 16 amino acids. V lost 3 bases to trimming and J lost 2 bases; unmatched junction nucleotides: 8. Germline V gene lookup returns CDR1 SGHNT and CDR2 YYREEE (reference sequence). The CDR3 DNA follows: TGTGCCAGCAGCTCGAAGACAGGGAGTCCCTACAATGAGCAGTTCTTC. The encoded protein is CASSSKTGSPYNEQFF.

Only a few counts were recorded for this clone. This sequence joins TRBV6-1 and TRBJ2-7; weak D call: TRBD1 (6 bases). The length of the CDR3 is 13 residues. V was shortened by 3 bases and J by 4 bases, with 10 bases between the two germline ends. Looked up from germline, CDR1 is MNHNS and CDR2 is SASEGT. The CDR3: CASSEIDRYEQYF. CDR3 in DNA: TGTGCCAGCAGTGAGATTGACAGGTACGAGCAGTACTTC.

The chain's CDR3 is CASSAGGEANEKLFF. The CDR3 DNA follows: TGTGCCAGCAGTGCAGGGGGCGAAGCGAATGAAAAACTGTTTTTT. The rearrangement uses TRBV28 and TRBJ1-4; 8 nucleotides line up with TRBD1. V was pared by 5 bases and J by 5 bases, with 7 bases of the junction left unmatched. This CDR3 is built from 15 residues. Germline V CDR1 and CDR2: MDHEN, SYDVKM.

The rearrangement joins TRBV6-5 to TRBJ2-7, with D tentatively TRBD1 (6 bases). The CDR3 sequence is 12 residues long. The germline gives CDR1 MNHEY, CDR2 SVGAGI. The V gene lost 7 bases and the J gene lost 6 bases, with 13 bases spanning the gap. The CDR3 DNA reads TGTGCCAGCAACCTACAGGGCCGCGAGCAGTACTTC. It codes for CASNLQGREQYF.